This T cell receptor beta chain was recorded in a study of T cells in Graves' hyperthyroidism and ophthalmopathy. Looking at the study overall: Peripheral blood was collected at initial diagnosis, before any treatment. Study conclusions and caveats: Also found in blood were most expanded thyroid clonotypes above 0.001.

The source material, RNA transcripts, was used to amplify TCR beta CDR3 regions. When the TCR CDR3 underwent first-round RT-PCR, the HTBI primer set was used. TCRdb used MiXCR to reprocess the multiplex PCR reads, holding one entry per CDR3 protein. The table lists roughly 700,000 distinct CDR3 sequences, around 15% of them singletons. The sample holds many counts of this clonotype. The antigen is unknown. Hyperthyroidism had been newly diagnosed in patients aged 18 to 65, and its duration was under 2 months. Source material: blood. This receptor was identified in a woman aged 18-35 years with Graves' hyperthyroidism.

The CDR3 region has the DNA TGCAGTGCTAGGGCAAGCGTCTACAATGAGCAGTTCTTC. Protein sequence: CSARASVYNEQFF. The chain recombines TRBV20-1 with TRBJ2-1; D gene unclear. This CDR3 contains 13 residues. From germline, CDR1 is DFQATT and CDR2 SNEGSKA (reference sequence). Trimming took off 3 bases at V and 3 bases at J, with 9 bases between the two ends.